What follows are 6 T cell receptor beta chains derived from one specimen sequenced in a study of control samples from healthy donors and cancer patients. The table came from immunoSEQ multiplex PCR; TCRdb's copy has only in-frame clones and leaves some out. The sample yields around 120,000 clones, about 92% seen once. The sequenced material came from PBMCs. The receptors stem from a man aged 45 to 65 with head and neck cancer.

The genes are TRBV3-1 (or the pseudogene TRBV3-2) and TRBJ2-3, with a tentative D call TRBD1 (5 bases). Per the germline V gene, CDR1 is LGHDT and CDR2 is YNNKEL (reference sequence). Trimming pared 4 bases from V and 6 bases from J, leaving 8 bases between. The CDR3 length is 12 residues. CDR3 DNA sequence: TGTGCCAGCAGCCCCTCAGGGGATACGCAGTATTTT. Protein: CASSPSGDTQYF.

The chain couples TRBV19 to TRBJ1-2; D remains ambiguous. CDR1 LNHDA and CDR2 SQIVND come from the germline V gene (reference sequence). This CDR3 is built from 13 residues. V shed 7 bases and J shed 4 bases, with 13 bases lying between them. The CDR3, as DNA: TGTGCCAGTACCAGGACGGGAGTCTATGGCTACACCTTC. It specifies CASTRTGVYGYTF.

This rearrangement joins TRBV3-1 (or the pseudogene TRBV3-2) to TRBJ2-1, with a tentative D call TRBD1 (6 bases). In germline, CDR1 is LGHDT, CDR2 YNNKEL (reference sequence). Trimming stripped 4 bases from V and 4 bases from J, with 11 bases between. This CDR3 is built from 14 residues. CDR3 coding DNA: TGTGCCAGCAGCCGGAACAGGGTTTACAATGAGCAGTTCTTC. It yields the protein CASSRNRVYNEQFF.

The chain has TRBV4-2 and TRBJ1-6, with a weak D call TRBD1 (5 bases). V was trimmed by 4 bases and J by 10 bases, leaving 23 bases between them. The CDR3 consists of 17 residues. The germline V gene has CDR1 LGHNA and CDR2 YNFKEQ. The CDR3 DNA reads TGTGCCAGCAGCCCCCCGCGGGGAGGGGTAGTATCGTCACCCCTCCACTTT. Residues: CASSPPRGGVVSSPLHF.

The V call is TRBV7-8, the J call TRBJ2-3, with D perhaps matching TRBD2 (5 bases). The CDR3 totals 13 residues. Germline lookup yields CDR1 SGHVS and CDR2 FQNEAQ. V was clipped by 6 bases and J by 2 bases, with 9 bases between them. The CDR3 bases are TGTGCCAGCAGACGGGGTCCCACAGATACGCAGTATTTT. This encodes CASRRGPTDTQYF.

The V call is TRBV18, the J call TRBJ2-3, with D unresolved. Deletions cut 2 bases from V and 2 bases from J, with 8 bases between. The germline gives CDR1 KGHSH, CDR2 LQKENI. The CDR3 contains 14 residues. CDR3 amino acids: CASSPLQNTDTQYF. CDR3 DNA sequence: TGTGCCAGCTCACCATTACAGAACACAGATACGCAGTATTTT.